One and the same sample provided the 23 T cell receptor beta chains below, sequenced in a study of cytomegalovirus exposure and HLA in healthy donors. A multiplex PCR was run with 60 Vbeta primers and 13 Jbeta primers. Only in-frame clones appear in the TCRdb table, and some are missing; sequencing was by immunoSEQ multiplex PCR. The data hold around 90,000 clones, with roughly 60% observed a single time. The sample was PBMCs. All receptors come from a human donor in good health.

This clone was detected only once. The genes are TRBV5-1 and TRBJ2-3; 8 positions agree with TRBD1. Germline assignment: CDR1 SGHRS and CDR2 YFSETQ. The junction had 9 bases not matched to a gene; V was cut back by 5 bases and J by 4 bases. The CDR3 consists of 15 residues. The CDR3 here is CASSRNPDRADTQYF. DNA for the CDR3: TGCGCCAGCAGTCGGAACCCGGACAGGGCAGATACGCAGTATTTT.

CDR3 DNA: TGTGCCAGCAGTGAAGGGGGGGGGTCGACCCAGTACTTC. Amino acids: CASSEGGGSTQYF. The J gene is TRBJ2-5, the V gene TRBV6-1; TRBD2 matches at 7 bases. J lost 7 bases, V lost 1 base, and 3 bases had no gene match. This CDR3 has 13 residues. Per the germline V gene, CDR1 is MNHNS and CDR2 is SASEGT.

There are a few counts of this clone. The chain uses TRBV7-9 and TRBJ2-1; no clear D gene. The CDR3 is 15 amino acids. Germline CDR1 SEHNR, CDR2 FQNEAQ (reference sequence). Trimming cost V 0 bases and J 5 bases, with 11 bases left between them. The CDR3 is CASSLASTVHNEQFF. In DNA, the CDR3 is TGTGCCAGCAGCTTAGCGTCGACTGTTCACAATGAGCAGTTCTTC. Complete variable domain (other parts from reference TRBV7-9 and TRBJ2-1): DTGVSQNPRHKITKRGQNVTFRCDPISEHNRLYWYRQTLGQGPEFLTYFQNEAQLEKSRLLSDRFSAERPKGSFSTLEIQRTEQGDSAMYLCASSLASTVHNEQFFGPGTRLTVL.

The chain links TRBV30 to TRBJ1-3, with 9 positions matching TRBD1. This CDR3 has 17 amino acids. The V segment lost 1 base and the J segment 1 base; nucleotides outside the gene matches: 8. Germline assignment: CDR1 GTSNPN and CDR2 SVGIG (reference sequence). CDR3 sequence: CAWSGSGTGFSGNTIYF. DNA for the CDR3: TGTGCCTGGAGTGGTTCCGGGACAGGGTTTTCTGGAAACACCATATATTTT. The complete variable domain, with remaining parts taken from reference TRBV30 and TRBJ1-3, reads SQTIHQWPATLVQPVGSPLSLECTVEGTSNPNLYWYRQAAGRGLQLLFYSVGIGQISSEVPQNLSASRPQDRQFILSSKKLLLSDSGFYLCAWSGSGTGFSGNTIYFGEGSWLTVV.

The rearrangement links TRBV11-3 to TRBJ2-2, with D tentatively TRBD2 (5 bases). Trimming shortened V by 5 bases and J by 5 bases, and 15 bases separated the two germline ends. From germline, CDR1 is SGHNT and CDR2 YENEEA. There are 15 residues in the CDR3. The CDR3 reads CASSPRVHSTGELFF. Written as DNA, the CDR3 is TGTGCCAGCAGCCCGCGGGTGCACTCGACCGGGGAGCTGTTTTTT.

This chain connects TRBV15 to TRBJ1-2, with TRBD1 matching over 11 bases. Germline CDR1 reads LNHNV; CDR2 reads YYDKDF (reference sequence). V dropped 1 base and J dropped 4; count of bases not matched to a gene: 8. The CDR3 runs to 17 residues. The CDR3 coding sequence is TGTGCCACCAGCAGAGGGACAGGGGGCTCTAGTGGCTATGGCTACACCTTC. This encodes CATSRGTGGSSGYGYTF. The full variable domain, rest sourced from reference TRBV15 and TRBJ1-2, is DAMVIQNPRYQVTQFGKPVTLSCSQTLNHNVMYWYQQKSSQAPKLLFHYYDKDFNNEADTPDNFQSRRPNTSFCFLDIRSPGLGDTAMYLCATSRGTGGSSGYGYTFGSGTRLTVV.

This clone showed up just a few times. The V gene is TRBV29-1, the J gene TRBJ2-7; D possibly corresponds to TRBD2 (6 bases). Trimming pared 0 bases from V and 6 bases from J, leaving 12 bases between. The CDR3 is made up of 13 amino acids. Germline CDR1 is SQVTM and CDR2 is ANQGSEA. The CDR3 is CSVEDRETGEQYF. The CDR3 DNA follows: TGCAGCGTTGAAGACCGGGAGACCGGCGAGCAGTACTTC.

This clone has only a few counts. The chain combines TRBV7-2 with TRBJ2-5, with D maybe TRBD1 (5 bases). Looked up from germline, CDR1 is SGHTA and CDR2 is FQGNSA. This CDR3 spans 13 amino acids. V lost 1 base and J lost 5, with 8 bases in between. The CDR3 region has the DNA TGTGCCAGCAGCTTAGGGCAGGGTGAGACCCAGTACTTC. It codes for CASSLGQGETQYF.

This chain connects TRBV4-3 to TRBJ1-2; a possible D gene is TRBD1 (6 bases). Trimming shortened V by 0 bases and J by 4 bases, and 15 bases separated the two germline ends. The length of the CDR3 is 16 residues. In germline, CDR1 is LGHNA, CDR2 YSLEER. The CDR3 nucleotides are TGCGCCAGCAGCCAAGATTGGGGGGGCAACGGCTATGGCTACACCTTC. It codes for CASSQDWGGNGYGYTF.

V usage is TRBV12-5 and J usage is TRBJ2-2, with D hard to call. The CDR3 sequence is 15 residues long. Trimming left V 3 bases short and J 0 bases short, with 8 bases between. Germline V gene lookup returns CDR1 LGHNT and CDR2 FRNRAP. The CDR3: CASGFDTSNTGELFF. CDR3 DNA sequence: TGTGCTAGTGGTTTCGACACATCGAACACCGGGGAGCTGTTTTTT.

This clone was counted a few times. The chain recombines TRBV4-3 with TRBJ1-1; 7 nucleotides line up with TRBD1. The CDR3 runs 14 residues. Germline trimming cut 3 bases from V and 4 bases from J; bases unmatched to any gene: 5. The germline V gene encodes CDR1 LGHNA and CDR2 YSLEER. CDR3 protein: CASSHGTEGTEAFF. In nucleotides, the CDR3 is TGCGCCAGCAGCCACGGGACAGAGGGCACTGAAGCTTTCTTT.

The chain is built from TRBV5-1 and TRBJ2-5, with D perhaps TRBD2 (6 bases). V was cut by 0 bases and J by 2 bases, with 11 bases left in between. The CDR3 spans 15 residues. Germline V gives CDR1 SGHRS, CDR2 YFSETQ. Here the CDR3 reads CASSLAGVGQETQYF. The CDR3 DNA reads TGCGCCAGCAGCTTGGCGGGGGTAGGACAAGAGACCCAGTACTTC.

V and J are TRBV18 and TRBJ1-3; D is undetermined. The V end was cut by 3 bases, the J end by 0 bases, with 3 bases between. The germline V gene has CDR1 KGHSH and CDR2 LQKENI. The CDR3 totals 13 residues. The CDR3 region is CASSPSSGNTIYF. CDR3 sequence (DNA): TGTGCCAGCTCACCGAGCTCTGGAAACACCATATATTTT.

This rearrangement joins TRBV6-5 to TRBJ2-1, with TRBD1 matching 8 bases. Germline CDR1 and CDR2: MNHEY and SVGAGI. Trimming at V came to 6 bases and at J to 3 bases, leaving 7 bases not matched to a gene. This CDR3 is 15 amino acids long. The CDR3 here is CASRKDRDIYNEQFF. The CDR3 DNA reads TGTGCCAGCAGAAAGGACAGGGATATCTACAATGAGCAGTTCTTC.

This clone came up a few times. V usage is TRBV18 and J usage is TRBJ1-2; TRBD1 aligns across 7 bases. Losses at the gene ends were 4 bases for V and 6 bases for J; bases not matched to a gene: 2. The CDR3 sequence is 12 residues long. The germline V gene encodes CDR1 KGHSH and CDR2 LQKENI. CDR3 DNA: TGTGCCAGCTCACTGACAGGGCATGGCTACACCTTC. Amino acids: CASSLTGHGYTF. Supplemented by reference TRBV18 and TRBJ1-2, the full variable domain reads NAGVMQNPRHLVRRRGQEARLRCSPMKGHSHVYWYRQLPEEGLKFMVYLQKENIIDESGMPKERFSAEFPKEGPSILRIQQVVRGDSAAYFCASSLTGHGYTFGSGTRLTVV.

The CDR3 here is CASSLGGRQGMNTEAFF. CDR3 sequence (DNA): TGTGCCAGCAGCTTAGGGGGCAGACAGGGAATGAACACTGAAGCTTTCTTT. J is TRBJ1-1 and V is TRBV5-4, with 7 nucleotides matching TRBD1. The CDR3 is 17 amino acids. Trimming at V came to 2 bases and at J to 0 bases, leaving 10 bases not matched to a gene. Germline V gives CDR1 SGHNT, CDR2 YYREEE (reference sequence).

V gene TRBV4-3 combines with J gene TRBJ1-2; D is possibly TRBD1 (5 bases). The germline V and J ends were trimmed by 3 bases and 4 bases, with 15 bases remaining between them. Germline CDR1 is LGHNA and CDR2 is YSLEER. This CDR3 comprises 15 residues. CDR3 nucleotide sequence: TGCGCCAGCAGCCAGCGGGGACGCATGGCCTATGGCTACACCTTC. Residues: CASSQRGRMAYGYTF.

The V call is TRBV9, the J call TRBJ2-2; 9 nucleotides line up with TRBD2. In germline, CDR1 is SGDLS, CDR2 YYNGEE. This CDR3 has 17 residues. The V segment lost 0 bases and the J segment 6 bases; nucleotides outside the gene matches: 9. CDR3 amino acids: CASSVDVAGEGAGELFF. As DNA, the CDR3 is TGTGCCAGCAGCGTAGATGTAGCGGGGGAAGGAGCCGGGGAGCTGTTTTTT.

The rearrangement joins TRBV5-1 to TRBJ2-3; 9 bases align to TRBD2. Trimming at V came to 0 bases and at J to 4 bases, leaving 18 bases not matched to a gene. Germline V lookup: CDR1 SGHRS, CDR2 YFSETQ. CDR3 size: 20 residues. As DNA, the CDR3 is TGCGCCAGCAGCTTGGGTCTGCGGGGGGGCCTAGAATGGGGCCCAGATACGCAGTATTTT. Encoded protein: CASSLGLRGGLEWGPDTQYF.

CDR3 loop: CASSTQGGGRETQYF. Here the CDR3 DNA reads TGTGCCAGTAGTACCCAGGGGGGAGGCCGGGAGACCCAGTACTTC. V gene TRBV19 combines with J gene TRBJ2-5, with TRBD1 as a possible D gene (7 bases). V shed 4 bases and J shed 5 bases, with 17 bases lying between them. Germline assignment: CDR1 LNHDA and CDR2 SQIVND (reference sequence). The CDR3 extends over 15 amino acids.

This clone was counted between two and nine times. This chain uses TRBV19 with TRBJ2-5; a possible D gene is TRBD2 (5 bases). The J call may be faulty, since TRBJ2-7 better matches the DNA end. Germline V CDR1 and CDR2: LNHDA, SQIVND (reference sequence). This CDR3 is built from 16 residues. This chain's CDR3 is CASSIGSSGTFYEQYF. The CDR3 nucleotides read TGTGCCAGTAGTATAGGTTCATCGGGAACCTTCTACGAGCAGTACTTC.

The chain links TRBV11-3 to TRBJ2-7; the match to TRBD2 covers 8 bases. This CDR3 contains 15 residues. The trim removed 5 bases at V and 1 base at J, leaving 7 bases unmatched. Germline V CDR1 and CDR2: SGHNT, YENEEA. CDR3 nucleotides: TGTGCCAGCAGCCCTCGGGGGGGCGGATCCTACGAGCAGTACTTC. Encoded protein: CASSPRGGGSYEQYF.

The chain is built from TRBV9 and TRBJ1-6; D ambiguous. The CDR3 has 15 residues. From germline, CDR1 is SGDLS and CDR2 YYNGEE. Trimming shortened V by 0 bases and J by 6 bases, and 10 bases separated the two germline ends. CDR3 nucleotide sequence: TGTGCCAGCAGCGTAGGAGCGGGTCCTAATTCACCCCTCCACTTT. This gives the protein CASSVGAGPNSPLHF.